Here is one TCR beta chain with its context. Its specificity is not known. Time point noted: baseline, week 1 (first vaccination visit). Treatment defined: pre-vaccination baseline after standard-of-care therapy. The protocol was immunoSEQ multiplex PCR, while the TCRdb copy is restricted to in-frame clones and leaves out a portion. This table has about 21,000 clones, 70% to 85% appearing once. The germline V gene encodes CDR1 SGHNT and CDR2 YYREEE (reference sequence). With V trimmed by 4 bases and J by 1 base, 7 bases remained unmatched. There are 15 residues in the CDR3. The sample originates from a study of a mutant IDH1 vaccine in newly diagnosed glioma. Study-wide results and caveats: Pseudoprogression seemed unrelated to changes in top peripheral T cell clonotypes.

The source is a man aged 35 to 55 with glioma. The chain is built from TRBV5-4 and TRBJ1-1, with 7 bases fitting TRBD1. The specimen comprised PBMCs, sampled from a glioma patient treated with radiotherapy, temozolomide or both. This CDR3 reads CASSPTGDSNTEAFF. The CDR3, as DNA: TGTGCCAGCAGCCCAACAGGGGACTCGAACACTGAAGCTTTCTTT.